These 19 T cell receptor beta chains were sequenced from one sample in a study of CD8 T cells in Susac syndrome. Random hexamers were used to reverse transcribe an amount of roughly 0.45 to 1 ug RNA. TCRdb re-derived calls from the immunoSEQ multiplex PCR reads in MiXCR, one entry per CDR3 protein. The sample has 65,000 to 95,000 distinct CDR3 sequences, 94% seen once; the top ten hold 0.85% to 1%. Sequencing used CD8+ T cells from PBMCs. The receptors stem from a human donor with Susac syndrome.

The chain's CDR3 is CASSGTTTYEQYF. The CDR3 nucleotides read TGTGCCAGCAGCGGGACAACAACCTACGAGCAGTACTTC. J is TRBJ2-7 and V is TRBV14, with D possibly being TRBD1 (6 bases). Between the trimmed V and J ends, which lost 5 bases and 2 bases, there was a span of 10 bases. Looked up from germline, CDR1 is SGHDN and CDR2 is FVKESK. The CDR3 extends over 13 amino acids.

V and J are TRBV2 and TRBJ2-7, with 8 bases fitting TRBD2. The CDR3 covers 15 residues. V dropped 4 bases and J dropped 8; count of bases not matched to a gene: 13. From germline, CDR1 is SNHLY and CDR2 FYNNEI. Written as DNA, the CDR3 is TGTGCCAGCAGTGCTTTGGGCGGGGGGCCGCACCAGCAGTACTTC. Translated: CASSALGGGPHQQYF.

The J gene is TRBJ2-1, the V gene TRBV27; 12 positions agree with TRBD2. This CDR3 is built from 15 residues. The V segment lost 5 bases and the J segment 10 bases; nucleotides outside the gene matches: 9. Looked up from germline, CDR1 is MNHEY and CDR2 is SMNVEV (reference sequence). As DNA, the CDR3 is TGTGCCAGCAGTCCCCGACTAGCGGGAGATCGGGAGCAGTTCTTC. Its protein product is CASSPRLAGDREQFF.

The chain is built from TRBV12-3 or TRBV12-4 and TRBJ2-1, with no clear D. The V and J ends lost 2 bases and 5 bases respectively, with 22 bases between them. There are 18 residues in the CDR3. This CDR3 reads CASSLIRLREGSHNEQFF. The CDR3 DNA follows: TGTGCCAGCAGTTTAATAAGGTTGCGAGAAGGGTCCCACAATGAGCAGTTCTTC.

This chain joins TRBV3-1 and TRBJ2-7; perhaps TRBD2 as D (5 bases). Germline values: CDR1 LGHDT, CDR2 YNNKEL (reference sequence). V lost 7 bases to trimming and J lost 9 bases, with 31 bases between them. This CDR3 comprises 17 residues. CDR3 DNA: TGTGCCAGCACCCCTTCCCCAGGTTCCGGGATCATCGAAGGGCAGTACTTC. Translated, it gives CASTPSPGSGIIEGQYF.

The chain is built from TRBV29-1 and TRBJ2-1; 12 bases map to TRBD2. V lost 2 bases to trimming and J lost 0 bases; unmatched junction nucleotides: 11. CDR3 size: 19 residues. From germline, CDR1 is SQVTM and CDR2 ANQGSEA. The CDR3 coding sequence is TGCAGCGTTGAAAGCGTAGGACTAGCGGGGAAGAGCTCCTACAATGAGCAGTTCTTC. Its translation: CSVESVGLAGKSSYNEQFF.

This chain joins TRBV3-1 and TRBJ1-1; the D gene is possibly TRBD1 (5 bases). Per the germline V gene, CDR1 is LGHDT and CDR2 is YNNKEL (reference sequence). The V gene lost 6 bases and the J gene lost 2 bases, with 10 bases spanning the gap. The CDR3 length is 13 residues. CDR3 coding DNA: TGTGCCAGCAGGGCGGGACTAAACACTGAAGCTTTCTTT. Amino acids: CASRAGLNTEAFF.

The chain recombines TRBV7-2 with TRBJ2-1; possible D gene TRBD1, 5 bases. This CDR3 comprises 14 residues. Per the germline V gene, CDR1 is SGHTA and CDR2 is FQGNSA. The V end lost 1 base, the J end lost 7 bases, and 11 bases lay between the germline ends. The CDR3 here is CASSLGAGLNEQFF. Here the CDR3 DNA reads TGTGCCAGCAGCTTAGGGGCAGGGTTGAATGAGCAGTTCTTC.

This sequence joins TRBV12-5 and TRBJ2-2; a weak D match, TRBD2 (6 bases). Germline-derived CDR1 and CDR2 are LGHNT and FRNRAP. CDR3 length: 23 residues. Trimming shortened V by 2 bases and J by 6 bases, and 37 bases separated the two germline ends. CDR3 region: CASGLPFPGASASNHHMAGELFF. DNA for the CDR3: TGTGCTAGTGGTTTGCCTTTTCCGGGTGCTAGCGCATCCAACCATCATATGGCCGGGGAGCTGTTTTTT.

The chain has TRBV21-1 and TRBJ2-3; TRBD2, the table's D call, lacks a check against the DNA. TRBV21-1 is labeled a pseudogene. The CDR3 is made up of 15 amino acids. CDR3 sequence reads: CASRSGGGCTDTQYF. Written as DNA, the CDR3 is TGTGCCAGCAGGAGCGGGGGAGGTTGCACAGATACGCAGTATTTT.

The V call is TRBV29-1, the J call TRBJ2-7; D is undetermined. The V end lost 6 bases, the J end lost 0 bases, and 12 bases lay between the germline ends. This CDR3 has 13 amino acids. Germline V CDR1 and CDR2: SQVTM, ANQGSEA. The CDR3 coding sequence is TGCAGCGTGGTAGGAGACAACTCCTACGAGCAGTACTTC. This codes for CSVVGDNSYEQYF.

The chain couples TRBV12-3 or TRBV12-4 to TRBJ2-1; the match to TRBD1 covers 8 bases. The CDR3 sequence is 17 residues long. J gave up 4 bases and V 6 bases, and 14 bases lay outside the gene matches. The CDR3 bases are TGTGCCAGCAGCCAGACTCCCGGGACAGGATCTTACAATGAGCAGTTCTTC. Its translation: CASSQTPGTGSYNEQFF.

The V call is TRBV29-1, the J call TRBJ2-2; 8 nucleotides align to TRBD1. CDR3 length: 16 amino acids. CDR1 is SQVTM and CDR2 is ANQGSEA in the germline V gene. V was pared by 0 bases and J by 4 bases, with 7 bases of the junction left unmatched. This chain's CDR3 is CSVEDGRTGSTGELFF. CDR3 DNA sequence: TGCAGCGTTGAAGATGGGAGGACAGGGAGCACCGGGGAGCTGTTTTTT.

The CDR3 DNA reads as TGTGCCATCAGGGGAAAACCGGGACTAGCGGGAGATCACCAAGAGACCCAGTACTTC. It specifies CAIRGKPGLAGDHQETQYF. V gene TRBV10-3 combines with J gene TRBJ2-5; 14 nucleotides align to TRBD2. V lost 6 bases and J lost 0; bases outside the gene matches: 12. The CDR3 totals 19 residues. Per the germline V gene, CDR1 is ENHRY and CDR2 is SYGVKD.

The CDR3 region is CASSLWLAGYNEQFF. In nucleotides, the CDR3 is TGTGCCAGCAGCTTATGGCTAGCGGGGTACAATGAGCAGTTCTTC. V usage is TRBV7-8 and J usage is TRBJ2-1, with 9 bases that match TRBD2. CDR3 length: 15 amino acids. V gave up 2 bases and J gave up 4 bases; unmatched junction bases: 3. CDR1 is SGHVS and CDR2 is FQNEAQ in the germline V gene.

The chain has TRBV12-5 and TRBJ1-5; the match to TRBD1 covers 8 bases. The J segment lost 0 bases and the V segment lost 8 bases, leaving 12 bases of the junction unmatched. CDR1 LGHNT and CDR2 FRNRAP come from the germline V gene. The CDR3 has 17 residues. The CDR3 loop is CASRAGQEYNSNQPQHF. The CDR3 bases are TGTGCTAGTCGAGCGGGACAGGAATACAATAGCAATCAGCCCCAGCATTTT.

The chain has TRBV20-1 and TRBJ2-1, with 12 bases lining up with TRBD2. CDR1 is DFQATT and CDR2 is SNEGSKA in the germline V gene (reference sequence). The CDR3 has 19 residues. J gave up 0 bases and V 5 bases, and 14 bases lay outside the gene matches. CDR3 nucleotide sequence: TGCAGTGCTTCCTCCGCCGGACTAGCGGGACACAACTCCTACAATGAGCAGTTCTTC. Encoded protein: CSASSAGLAGHNSYNEQFF.

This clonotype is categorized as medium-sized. The CDR3 sequence: CASSLSSGRARPDTQYF. CDR3 in DNA: TGTGCCAGCAGCTTATCTAGCGGGAGGGCCCGCCCAGATACGCAGTATTTT. The V call is TRBV7-3, the J call TRBJ2-3; TRBD2 matches 12 bases. The CDR3 has 17 residues. Per the germline V gene, CDR1 is SGHTA and CDR2 is FQGTGA. V lost 2 bases, J lost 4 bases, and 7 bases stayed unmatched.

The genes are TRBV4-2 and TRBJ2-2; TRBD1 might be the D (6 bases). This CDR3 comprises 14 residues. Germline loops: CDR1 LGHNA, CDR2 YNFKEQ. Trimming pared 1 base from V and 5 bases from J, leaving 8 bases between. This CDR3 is CASSQATGTGELFF. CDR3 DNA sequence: TGTGCCAGCAGCCAAGCGACAGGTACCGGGGAGCTGTTTTTT.